Below, 5 T cell receptor beta chains from the same sample are listed, as sequenced in a study of CD8+ T cells in alopecia areata. cDNA prepared by RNA extraction and subsequent reverse transcription served as the template for sequencing. The data were produced by immunoSEQ multiplex PCR, yet TCRdb's version contains in-frame clones alone and is incomplete. Altogether 150,000 or so clones are present, about 67% being singletons, with the ten largest covering roughly 10%. The specimen comprised CD8+ T cells sorted from blood, sampled at week 0. The receptors here all came from a human donor with alopecia areata.

This clone was observed a single time. J is TRBJ2-7 and V is TRBV6-1; possibly TRBD1 for D (6 bases). The CDR3 spans 12 residues. Germline CDR1 and CDR2: MNHNS and SASEGT. The CDR3 coding sequence is TGTGTCAGTCAGGGGTTCTCCTACGAGCAGTACTTC. Protein sequence: CVSQGFSYEQYF.

In its sample, this clone was seen a few times. The gene calls are TRBV18 and TRBJ1-4, with D uncertain. The length of the CDR3 is 16 residues. V lost 2 bases and J 0 bases, leaving 10 bases between the germline ends. Germline CDR1 KGHSH, CDR2 LQKENI. The CDR3 region is CASSPAVPPTNEKLFF. The CDR3, as DNA: TGTGCCAGCTCACCAGCGGTTCCCCCAACTAATGAAAAACTGTTTTTT.

This chain uses TRBV19 with TRBJ2-7, with D perhaps matching TRBD2 (5 bases). Germline lookup yields CDR1 LNHDA and CDR2 SQIVND (reference sequence). Trimming removed 10 bases at V and 2 bases at J, with 15 bases between. CDR3 size: 13 residues. The CDR3 loop reads CATRSGDPYEQYF. CDR3 in DNA: TGTGCCACTAGGTCCGGGGATCCCTACGAGCAGTACTTC.

The chain combines TRBV9 with TRBJ2-5, with D perhaps TRBD2 (5 bases). This CDR3 has 15 residues. The V gene's germline CDR1 is SGDLS and CDR2 YYNGEE. V gave up 0 bases and J gave up 2 bases, with 11 bases separating them. The CDR3 loop reads CASSVAPGKQETQYF. The CDR3, as DNA: TGTGCCAGCAGCGTAGCGCCGGGGAAGCAAGAGACCCAGTACTTC.

The chain combines TRBV7-9 with TRBJ2-7, with D perhaps TRBD1 or TRBD2 (5 bases each). The CDR3 is 12 residues long. The germline V and J ends were trimmed by 5 bases and 7 bases, with 12 bases remaining between them. The V gene's germline CDR1 is SEHNR and CDR2 FQNEAQ (reference sequence). The CDR3 loop reads CASSPGAREQYF. The CDR3 nucleotides are TGTGCCAGCAGCCCCGGGGCTCGGGAGCAGTACTTC.